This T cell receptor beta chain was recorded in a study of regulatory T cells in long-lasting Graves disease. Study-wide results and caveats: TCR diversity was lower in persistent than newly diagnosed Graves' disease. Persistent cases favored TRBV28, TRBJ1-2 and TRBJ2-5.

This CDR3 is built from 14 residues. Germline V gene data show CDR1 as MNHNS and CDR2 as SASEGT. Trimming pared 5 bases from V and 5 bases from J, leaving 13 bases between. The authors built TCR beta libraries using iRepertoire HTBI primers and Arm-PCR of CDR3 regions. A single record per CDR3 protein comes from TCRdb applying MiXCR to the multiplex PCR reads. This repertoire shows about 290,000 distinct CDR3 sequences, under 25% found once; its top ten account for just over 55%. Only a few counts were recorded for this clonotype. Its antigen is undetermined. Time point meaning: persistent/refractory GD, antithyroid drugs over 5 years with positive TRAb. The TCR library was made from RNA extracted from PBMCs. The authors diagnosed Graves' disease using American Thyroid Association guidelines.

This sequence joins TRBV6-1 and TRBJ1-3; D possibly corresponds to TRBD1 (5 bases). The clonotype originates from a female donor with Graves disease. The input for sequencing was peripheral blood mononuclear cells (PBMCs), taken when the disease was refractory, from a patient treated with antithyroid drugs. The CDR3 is CASSTDSSRNTIYF. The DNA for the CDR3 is TGTGCCAGCAGTACCGACAGCTCCCGAAACACCATATATTTT.